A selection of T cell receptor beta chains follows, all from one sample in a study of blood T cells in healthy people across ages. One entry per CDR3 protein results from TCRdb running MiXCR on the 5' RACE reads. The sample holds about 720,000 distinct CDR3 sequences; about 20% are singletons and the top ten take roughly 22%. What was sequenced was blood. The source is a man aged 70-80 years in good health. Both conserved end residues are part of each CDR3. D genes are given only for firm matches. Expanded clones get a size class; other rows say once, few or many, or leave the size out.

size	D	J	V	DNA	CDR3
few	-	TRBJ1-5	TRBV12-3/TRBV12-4	TGTGCCAGCAGTTTGTCCGTCGACCAGCCCCAACATTTT	CASSLSVDQPQHF
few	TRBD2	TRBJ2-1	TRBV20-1	TGCAGTGCTATCCTAAATAGCGGGGGCCCACCACTGAATGAGCAGTTCTTC	CSAILNSGGPPLNEQFF
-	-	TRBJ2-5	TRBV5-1	TGCGCCAGCAGCTTGGCCTTGGCAGGCAAACAAGAGACCCAGTACTTC	CASSLALAGKQETQYF
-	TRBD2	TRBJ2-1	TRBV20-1	TGCAGTGCTTACTCACTAGCGGGAGCGGGGAGTGAGCAGTTCTTC	CSAYSLAGAGSEQFF
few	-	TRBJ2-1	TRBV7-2	TGTGCCAGCAGCTTAGCGCTGGGCGGGAAGTTGTGGAATGAGCAGTTCTTC	CASSLALGGKLWNEQFF
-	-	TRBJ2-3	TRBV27	TGTGCCAGCAGAACCCTGACGACAGATACGCAGTATTTT	CASRTLTTDTQYF
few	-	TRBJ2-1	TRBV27	TGTGCCAGCAGTATGGGGGACTACAATGAGCAGTTCTTC	CASSMGDYNEQFF
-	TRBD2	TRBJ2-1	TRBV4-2	TGTGCCAGCAGCCAAGTGCTAGCGGTCAATGAGCAGTTCTTC	CASSQVLAVNEQFF
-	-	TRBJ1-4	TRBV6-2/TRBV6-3	TGTGCCAGCAGTTACTCGACCAGGGGATCTGCTAATGAAAAACTGTTTTTT	CASSYSTRGSANEKLFF
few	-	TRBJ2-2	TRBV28	TGTGCCAGCACCTGGTTGACCGGGGAGCTGTTTTTT	CASTWLTGELFF
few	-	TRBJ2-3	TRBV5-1	TGCGCCAGCAGCTTGGATCAGGGAGATACGCAGTATTTT	CASSLDQGDTQYF
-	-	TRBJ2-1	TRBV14	TGTGCCAGCAGCCAAGGCAATTGGGGTTACAATGAGCAGTTCTTC	CASSQGNWGYNEQFF
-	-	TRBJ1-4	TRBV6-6	TGTGCCAGCAGTTACGGGTCTAATGAGTGGGAAAAACTGTTTTTT	CASSYGSNEWEKLFF
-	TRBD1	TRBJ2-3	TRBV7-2	TGTGCCAGCAGCTCCCAGACAGGGATCAGGGCAGATACGCAGTATTTT	CASSSQTGIRADTQYF
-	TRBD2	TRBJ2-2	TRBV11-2	TGTGCCAGCAGCTTACGACTAGCGGGGGGGCCTTCCGGGGAGCTGTTTTTT	CASSLRLAGGPSGELFF
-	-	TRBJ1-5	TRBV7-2	TGTGCCAGCAGCTTAGACACAGGCGGTCGTAATCAGCCCCAGCATTTT	CASSLDTGGRNQPQHF
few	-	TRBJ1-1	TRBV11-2	TGTGCCAGCAGCCTATCGCGGCAGATGAACACTGAAGCTTTCTTT	CASSLSRQMNTEAFF
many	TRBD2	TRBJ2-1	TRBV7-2	TGTGCCAGCAGCTTGCGAGGGCCAGCGGGAGGTAAAGGAAATGAGCAGTTCTTC	CASSLRGPAGGKGNEQFF
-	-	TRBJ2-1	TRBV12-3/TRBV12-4	TGTGCCGGCAGCGCACCAAAGGACCGACCTCGGTTCTGGGAGCAGTTCTTC	CAGSAPKDRPRFWEQFF
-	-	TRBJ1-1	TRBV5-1	TGCGCCAGCAGCGAAACCCAGGGGTACACTGAAGCTTTCTTT	CASSETQGYTEAFF
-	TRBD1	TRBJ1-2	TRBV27	TGTGCCAGCAGTAACGGACAGGGTTATGGCTACACCTTC	CASSNGQGYGYTF
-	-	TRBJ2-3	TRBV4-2	TGTGCCAGCAGCCTCAATCCGGGCACAGATACGCAGTATTTT	CASSLNPGTDTQYF
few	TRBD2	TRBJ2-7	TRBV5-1	TGCGCCAGCAGCTTGTCGGGAGGAACCGAGCAGTACTTC	CASSLSGGTEQYF
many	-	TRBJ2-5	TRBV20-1	TGCAGTGCGCGCTTTGCCGGGGACCACCAAGAGACCCAGTACTTC	CSARFAGDHQETQYF
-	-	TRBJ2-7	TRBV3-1	TGTGCCAGCAGCCAAGATTCGACCCCCGGACAGCAGTACTTC	CASSQDSTPGQQYF
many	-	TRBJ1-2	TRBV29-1	TGCAGCGTACCTCTACGGGACCGCACGTTTGGCTACACCTTC	CSVPLRDRTFGYTF
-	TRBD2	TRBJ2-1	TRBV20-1	TGCAGTGCTAGAGATGGGACTAGCGCCAGCTCCTACAATGAGCAGTTCTTC	CSARDGTSASSYNEQFF
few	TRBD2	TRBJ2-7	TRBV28	TGTGCCAGCAGTGGCGGGGGGCGCGAGCAGTACTTC	CASSGGGREQYF
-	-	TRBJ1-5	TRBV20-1	TGCAGTGCTAGCTCTCCTAATAGCAATCAGCCCCAGCATTTT	CSASSPNSNQPQHF
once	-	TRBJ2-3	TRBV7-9	TGTGCCAGCAGCTCATTGGGGCGGGGCACAGATACGCAGTATTTT	CASSSLGRGTDTQYF
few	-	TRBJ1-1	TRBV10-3	TGTGCCATCAGTGAGTTGCAGGCGCGCACTGAAGCTTTCTTT	CAISELQARTEAFF
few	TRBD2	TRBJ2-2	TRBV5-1	TGCGCCAGCAGCGTTACTAGCGGGAGGGCCGAGTTCACCGGGGAGCTGTTTTTT	CASSVTSGRAEFTGELFF